This is a list of T cell receptor beta chains from one sample in a study of T-cell reconstitution after alpha-beta-depleted transplantation in children. TCRdb independently ran MiXCR on the PCR reads; one entry per CDR3 protein. Here the sample spans about 100,000 distinct CDR3 sequences, about 6% being singletons. The specimen comprised PBMCs, mostly from graft donor cells, sampled 360 days after TCRalphabeta/CD19-depleted stem cell transplant. All receptors derive from a male patient aged 2 to 10 who had a stem cell transplant for acute lymphoblastic leukemia, so the T cells may come from the graft donor. Each CDR3 is given with its conserved first and last residue. Where a row states a size, it is once, few, many or the class of an expanded clone; other rows omit it.

CAISDRMNTEAFF,TRBJ1-1,many,TRBV10-3
CASSLQGSASEQYF,TRBJ2-7,many,TRBV19
CATSDLDSTGRSDTQYF,TRBJ2-3,many,TRBV24-1
CASSPAGIWNTEAFF,TRBJ1-1,-,TRBV5-1
CAISESIRTDPYNEQFF,TRBJ2-1,many,TRBV10-3
CSVAGTGTFIQETQYF,TRBJ2-5,many,TRBV29-1
CATRGGINGYTF,TRBJ1-2,many,TRBV10-3
CASSYPFGGGYSYNEQFF,TRBJ2-1,few,TRBV6-2/TRBV6-3
CAWKAGRANTGELFF,TRBJ2-2,few,TRBV30
CASSLRGGGYTF,TRBJ1-2,-,TRBV7-2
CASSRQLNQPQHF,TRBJ1-5,many,TRBV4-3
CAISRPNRGRNEQYF,TRBJ2-7,many,TRBV10-3
CASSRLMGSNQPQHF,TRBJ1-5,few,TRBV28
CSVPPRTEDTQYF,TRBJ2-3,many,TRBV29-1
CSARTDSYEQYF,TRBJ2-7,many,TRBV20-1
CASSRIVDRDYEQYF,TRBJ2-7,-,TRBV4-3
CASSLLGFDTDTQYF,TRBJ2-3,many,TRBV5-5
CASSEESRGIDIDGYTF,TRBJ1-2,few,TRBV2
CASSLGLAAYEQYF,TRBJ2-7,many,TRBV28
CASSSPGTPSTDTQYF,TRBJ2-3,many,TRBV9
CASTRTSGNYEQYF,TRBJ2-7,-,TRBV7-9
CASGPGLTGWTEAFF,TRBJ1-1,-,TRBV12-5
CASSPGIFTGANVLTF,TRBJ2-6,-,TRBV28
CASSEGGPGPQHF,TRBJ1-5,-,TRBV2
CASTVFPPGQGTDTQYF,TRBJ2-3,many,TRBV2
CSVVMNEQFF,TRBJ2-1,many,TRBV29-1
CSATLWDRQKETQYF,TRBJ2-5,medium-sized,TRBV20-1
CASSEAGSNNEQFF,TRBJ2-1,many,TRBV2
CASSLDRAGANVLTF,TRBJ2-6,many,TRBV7-9
CASRPWGRAYEQYF,TRBJ2-7,-,TRBV28
CATGGNIQYF,TRBJ2-4,many,TRBV9
CASIPGQRKGYTF,TRBJ1-2,-,TRBV6-6
CSVMQGASGANVLTF,TRBJ2-6,many,TRBV29-1
CASERYLSNTEAFF,TRBJ1-1,many,TRBV2
CASSWDRGYTEAFF,TRBJ1-1,many,TRBV5-1
CATSRVPGDTTYEQYF,TRBJ2-7,-,TRBV15
CASSQSGTGYTDTQYF,TRBJ2-3,many,TRBV4-3
CAGGSDHRGLSPLHF,TRBJ1-6,-,TRBV28
CSARDLSPRDKSSYNEQFF,TRBJ2-1,many,TRBV20-1
CASLDSTGKETQYF,TRBJ2-5,many,TRBV2
CASSEFLLAVYNEQFF,TRBJ2-1,many,TRBV25-1
CASSFTRTQYF,TRBJ2-5,-,TRBV7-9
CSGQGGGPYNEQFF,TRBJ2-1,many,TRBV29-1
CASRTGAEHEQYF,TRBJ2-7,-,TRBV7-9
CASRSTRTHYEQYF,TRBJ2-7,few,TRBV7-9
CASSLGASGGAHNEQFF,TRBJ2-1,many,TRBV7-2
CASQDGNTGELFF,TRBJ2-2,few,TRBV19
CASSQPLIRDRGAKNIQYF,TRBJ2-4,few,TRBV4-1
CASSLSRGLAGNEQYF,TRBJ2-7,many,TRBV12-3/TRBV12-4
CAIRTFYGYTF,TRBJ1-2,many,TRBV10-3
CASSTRDRDYGYTF,TRBJ1-2,few,TRBV9
CSAGTGVYEQYF,TRBJ2-7,many,TRBV29-1
CASSVGGNYGYTF,TRBJ1-2,many,TRBV9
CASSRTGLDEQYF,TRBJ2-7,many,TRBV11-2